This T cell receptor beta chain was recorded in a study of blood T cell repertoires in COVID-19. At the level of the study: T cells, B-cell-depleted T cells, or PBMCs provided the cDNA or gDNA that served as material.

In the study's own analysis: Amplified reference gene primers provided the basis for estimating nucleated cell counts. Produced via immunoSEQ multiplex PCR; TCRdb's table is partial and in-frame only. V, J and clone size were drawn from that table, and D and trimming were deduced from the DNA. The sample carries 200,000 to 300,000 clones, approximately 86% recorded once. V shed 5 bases, J shed 6 bases, and the junction held 10 bases outside the gene matches. The CDR3 runs to 15 residues. Germline V gives CDR1 SGHNT, CDR2 YENEEA. This TCR was recovered from a man between 25 and 39 years old with active or convalescent COVID-19. Sequencing used peripheral blood. V gene TRBV11-3 combines with J gene TRBJ2-1, with 7 bases fitting TRBD1. The CDR3 sequence is CASSQVQTGINEQFF. DNA for the CDR3: TGTGCCAGCAGCCAAGTACAGACAGGGATCAATGAGCAGTTCTTC.